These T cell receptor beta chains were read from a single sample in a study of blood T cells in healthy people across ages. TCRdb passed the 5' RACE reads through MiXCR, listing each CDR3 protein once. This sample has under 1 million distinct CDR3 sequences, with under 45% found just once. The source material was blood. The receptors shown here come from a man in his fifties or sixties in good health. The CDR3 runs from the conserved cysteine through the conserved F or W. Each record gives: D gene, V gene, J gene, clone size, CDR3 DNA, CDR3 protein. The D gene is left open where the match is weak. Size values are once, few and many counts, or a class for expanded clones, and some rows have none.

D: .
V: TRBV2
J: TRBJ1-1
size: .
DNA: TGTGCCAGCAGTTACGACAGGCAAGCTTTCTTT
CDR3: CASSYDRQAFF

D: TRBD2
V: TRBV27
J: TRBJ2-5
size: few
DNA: TGTGCCAGCAGTTTATCCGGCCTAGCGGGGGTCCCCGAGACCCAGTACTTC
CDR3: CASSLSGLAGVPETQYF

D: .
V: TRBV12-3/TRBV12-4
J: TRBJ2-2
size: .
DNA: TGTGCCAGCAGGAAGGGCGGGACAGCGAACACCGGGGAGCTGTTTTTT
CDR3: CASRKGGTANTGELFF

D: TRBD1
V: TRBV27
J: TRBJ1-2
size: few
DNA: TGTGCCAGCAGTTCGGCGACAGGGAGTGGATATGGCTACACCTTC
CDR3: CASSSATGSGYGYTF

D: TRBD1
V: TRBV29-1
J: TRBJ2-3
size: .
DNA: TGCAGCGCGGTACAGGGACAGGCAACCACAGATACGCAGTATTTT
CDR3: CSAVQGQATTDTQYF

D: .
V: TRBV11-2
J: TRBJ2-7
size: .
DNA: TGTGCCAGCAGCTCGGGGCCCAACCCATCCTACGAGCAGTACTTC
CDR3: CASSSGPNPSYEQYF

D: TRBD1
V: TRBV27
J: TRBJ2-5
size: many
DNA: TGTGCCAGGGACAGGGGAAGGCAAGAGACCCAGTACTTC
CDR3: CARDRGRQETQYF

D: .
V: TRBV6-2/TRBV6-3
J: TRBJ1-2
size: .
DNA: TGTGCCAGCAGTGACCGGGCCCTAACAGCCTACACCTTC
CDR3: CASSDRALTAYTF

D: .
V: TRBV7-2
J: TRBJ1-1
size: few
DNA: TGTGCCAGCAGCTTTCCGAGAGGACAGATGAACACTGAAGCTTTCTTT
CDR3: CASSFPRGQMNTEAFF

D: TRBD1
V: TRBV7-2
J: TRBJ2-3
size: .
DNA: TGTGCCAGCAGCTCCTTCGGGACAGAGAGGGATACGCAGTATTTT
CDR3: CASSSFGTERDTQYF

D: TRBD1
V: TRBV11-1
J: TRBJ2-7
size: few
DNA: TGTGCCAGCAGCGACCGACAGGGTCTAGGCTACGAGCAGTACTTC
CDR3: CASSDRQGLGYEQYF

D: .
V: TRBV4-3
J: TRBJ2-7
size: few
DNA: TGCGCCAGCAGCCAAAGGGTACAGGGCAACTACGAGCAGTACTTC
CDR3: CASSQRVQGNYEQYF

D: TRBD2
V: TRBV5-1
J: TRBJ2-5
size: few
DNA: TGCGCCAGCAGCTTGGTAGCGGGGAAAGAGACCCAGTACTTC
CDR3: CASSLVAGKETQYF

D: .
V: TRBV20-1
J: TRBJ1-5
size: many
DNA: TGCAGTGCTAGGTCTCGGGACGGGATCCCCAATCAGCCCCAGCATTTT
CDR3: CSARSRDGIPNQPQHF

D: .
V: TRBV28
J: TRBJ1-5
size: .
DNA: TGTGCCAGCAGTCCCAGCGGGTTTGGCAATCAGCCCCGGCATTTT
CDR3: CASSPSGFGNQPRHF

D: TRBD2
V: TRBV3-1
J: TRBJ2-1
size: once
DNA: TGTGCCAGCAGCCAAGAGACTAGCGGGCGTTACAATGAGCGGTTCTTC
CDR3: CASSQETSGRYNERFF

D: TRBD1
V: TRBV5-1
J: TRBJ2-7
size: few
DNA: TGCGCCAGCAGCAAGGACAGGGATGGCGAGCAGTACTTC
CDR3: CASSKDRDGEQYF

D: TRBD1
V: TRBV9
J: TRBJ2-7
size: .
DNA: TGTGCCGGCAGCGTAGAAGCCAGGACAGGGGAAGGCTACGAGCAGTACTTC
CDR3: CAGSVEARTGEGYEQYF

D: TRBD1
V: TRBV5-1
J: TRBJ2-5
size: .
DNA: TGCGCCAGCAGCTTTGAAACGACAGGGGAAGAGACCCAGTACTTC
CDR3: CASSFETTGEETQYF

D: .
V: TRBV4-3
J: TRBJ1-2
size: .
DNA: TGCGCCAGCAGCCAAGTAACCACAGGGCCTGGCTACACCTTC
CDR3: CASSQVTTGPGYTF

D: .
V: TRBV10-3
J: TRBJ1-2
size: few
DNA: TGTGCCATCAGTGATTCCAAACAGGCGGTTTCCTATGGCTACACCTTC
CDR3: CAISDSKQAVSYGYTF

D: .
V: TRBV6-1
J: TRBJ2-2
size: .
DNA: TGTGCCAGCAGTGATAACATGATGAACACCGGGGAGCTGTTTTTT
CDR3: CASSDNMMNTGELFF

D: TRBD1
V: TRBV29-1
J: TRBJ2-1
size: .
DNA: TGCAGCGTTGAAGATGCCGGGACAGGCTCCTACATTGAGCAGTTCTTC
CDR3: CSVEDAGTGSYIEQFF

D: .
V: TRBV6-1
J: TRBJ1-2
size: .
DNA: TGTGCCAGCAGTGAACTTGGACAGTCGATTAACTATGGCTACACCTTC
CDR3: CASSELGQSINYGYTF

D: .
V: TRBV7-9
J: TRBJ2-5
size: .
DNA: TGTGCCAGCAGCCCCCCCGGGACGCAAAGGGAGCAGTACTTC
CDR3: CASSPPGTQREQYF

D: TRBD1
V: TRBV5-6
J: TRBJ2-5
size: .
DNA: TGTGCCAGCAGCCCCGGGACAGCTCGGATTCAAGAGACCCAGTACTTC
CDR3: CASSPGTARIQETQYF

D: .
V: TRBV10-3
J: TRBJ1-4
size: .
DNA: TGTGCCATCAGTGAGTCCGGGATAGACGAAAAACTGTTTTTT
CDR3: CAISESGIDEKLFF

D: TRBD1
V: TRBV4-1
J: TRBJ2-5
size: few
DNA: TGCGCCAGCAGCCAAGGGACAGGGCGAGGGGGGACCCAGTACTTC
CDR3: CASSQGTGRGGTQYF

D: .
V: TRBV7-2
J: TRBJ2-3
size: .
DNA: TGTGCCAGCAGCTCAGAAGGGCAGGGCCGCACAGATACGCAGTATTTT
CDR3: CASSSEGQGRTDTQYF

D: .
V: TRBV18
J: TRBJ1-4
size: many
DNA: TGTGCCAGCTCACCAGGAACTAATGAAAAACTGTTTTTT
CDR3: CASSPGTNEKLFF

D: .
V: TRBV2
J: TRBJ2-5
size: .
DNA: TGTGCCAGCAGTGCCGGATTACGGGAGACCCAGTACTTC
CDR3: CASSAGLRETQYF

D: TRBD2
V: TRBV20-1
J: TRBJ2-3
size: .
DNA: TGCAGGACGACTAGCGGGAGCTGGGGGGGAGATACGCAGTATTTT
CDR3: CRTTSGSWGGDTQYF

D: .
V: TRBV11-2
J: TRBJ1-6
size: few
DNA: TGTGCCAGCAGCTTCGCCCAGGGTGGATTCTCCTATAATTCACCCCTCCACTTT
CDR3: CASSFAQGGFSYNSPLHF

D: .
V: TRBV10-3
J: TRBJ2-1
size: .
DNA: TGTGCCATCAGTGAATCAAGGACAGTTGGCAATGAGCAGTTCTTC
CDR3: CAISESRTVGNEQFF

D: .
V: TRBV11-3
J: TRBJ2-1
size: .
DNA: TGTGCCAGCAGCCCCCAAACGGGAGTGGGCTACAATGAGCAGTTCTTC
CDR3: CASSPQTGVGYNEQFF

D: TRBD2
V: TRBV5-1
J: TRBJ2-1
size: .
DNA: TGCGCCAGCAGCTTGGTTCTAGCGGGGGACAATGAGCAGTTCTTC
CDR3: CASSLVLAGDNEQFF

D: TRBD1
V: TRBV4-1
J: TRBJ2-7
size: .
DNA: TGCGCCAGCAGCCATTCACAGGACAGGAGCTCCTACGAGCAGTACTTC
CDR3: CASSHSQDRSSYEQYF

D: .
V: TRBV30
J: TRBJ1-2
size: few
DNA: TGTGCCTGGAGGTCCCCGGGGTCAGCTAACTATGGCTACACCTTC
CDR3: CAWRSPGSANYGYTF

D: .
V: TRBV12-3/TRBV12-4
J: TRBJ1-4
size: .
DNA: TGTGCCAGCAGTTTCTGGGGTTCGCGGGAAAAACTGTTTTTT
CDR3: CASSFWGSREKLFF

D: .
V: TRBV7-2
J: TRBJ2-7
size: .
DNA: TGTGCCAGCAGCTTAGAAAGTCGGGCCTTCTACGAGCAGTACTTC
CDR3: CASSLESRAFYEQYF

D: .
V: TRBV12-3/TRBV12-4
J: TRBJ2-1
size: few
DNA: TGTGCCAGCAGTTTTGTTCCCGAAACCGACAATGAGCAGTTCTTC
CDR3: CASSFVPETDNEQFF

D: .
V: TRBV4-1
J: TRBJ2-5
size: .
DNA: TGCGCCAGCAGCCAAGGGCCCCAGAAAGAGGAGACCCAGTACTTC
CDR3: CASSQGPQKEETQYF

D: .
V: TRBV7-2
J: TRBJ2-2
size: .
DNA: TGTGCCAGCAGCCGGACCCTCCCGAACACCGGGGAGCTGTTTTTT
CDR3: CASSRTLPNTGELFF

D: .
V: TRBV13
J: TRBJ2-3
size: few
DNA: TGTGCCAGCAGCATTAAGTCGGGGGTTATAGATACGCAGTATTTT
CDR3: CASSIKSGVIDTQYF

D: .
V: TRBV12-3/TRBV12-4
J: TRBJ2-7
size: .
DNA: TGTGCCAGCAGTTTTTCTCTCGACGAGCAGTACTTC
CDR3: CASSFSLDEQYF

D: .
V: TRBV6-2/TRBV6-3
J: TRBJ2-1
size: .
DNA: TGTGCCAGCAGAACACAGGAAAGAGATGAGCAGTTCTTC
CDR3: CASRTQERDEQFF

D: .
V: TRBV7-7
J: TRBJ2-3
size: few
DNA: TGTGCCAGCAGCCTAAATGCGGGACAGAGCACAGATACGCAGTATTTT
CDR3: CASSLNAGQSTDTQYF

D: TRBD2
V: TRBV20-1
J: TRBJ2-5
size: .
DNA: TGCAGTGCTAGAACGACTAGCGGAGGCCAAGAGACCCAGTACTTC
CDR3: CSARTTSGGQETQYF

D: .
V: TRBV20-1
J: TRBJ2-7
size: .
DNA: TGCAGTGCTCAGGCGGCGGCTAACGAGCAGTACTTC
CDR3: CSAQAAANEQYF

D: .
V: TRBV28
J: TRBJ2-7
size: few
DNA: TGTGCCAGCAGTACAACCTACAGGTCCTACGAGCAGTACTTC
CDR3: CASSTTYRSYEQYF

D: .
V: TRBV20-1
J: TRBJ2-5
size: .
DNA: TGCAGTGCTGGGGGCAACGGCGGTGGCGTGGAGACCCAGTACTTC
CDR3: CSAGGNGGGVETQYF

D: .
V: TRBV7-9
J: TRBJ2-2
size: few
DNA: TGTGCCAGCGTGGGGCGGAACACCGGGGAGCTGTTTTTT
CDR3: CASVGRNTGELFF

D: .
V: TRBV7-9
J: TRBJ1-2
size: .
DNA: TGTGCCAGCAGCTTAGTTCCGTTAGACTATGGCTACACCTTC
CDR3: CASSLVPLDYGYTF

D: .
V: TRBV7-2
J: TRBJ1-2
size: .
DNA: TGTGCCAGCAGCTTACACGGTCCCTATGGCTACACCTTC
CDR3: CASSLHGPYGYTF

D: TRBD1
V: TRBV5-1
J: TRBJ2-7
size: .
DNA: TGCGCCAGCAGCCCCGGGACAGGGGGCATCTACGAGCAGTACTTC
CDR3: CASSPGTGGIYEQYF

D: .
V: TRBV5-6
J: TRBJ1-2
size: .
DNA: TGTGCCAGCAGCTGTGGGGGGAACTATGGCTACACCTTC
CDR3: CASSCGGNYGYTF

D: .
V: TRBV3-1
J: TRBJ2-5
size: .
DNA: TGTGCCAGCAGCCAAGTGCTTGGAGAGACCCAGTACTTC
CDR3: CASSQVLGETQYF

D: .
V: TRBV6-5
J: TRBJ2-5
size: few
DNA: TGTGCCAGCAGTTACTCGACACTAGCCGGGGAGACCCAGTACTTC
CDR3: CASSYSTLAGETQYF

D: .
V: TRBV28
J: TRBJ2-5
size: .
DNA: TGTGCCAGCAGGCCCCGAGGTCGGATTGAGACCCAGTACTTC
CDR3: CASRPRGRIETQYF

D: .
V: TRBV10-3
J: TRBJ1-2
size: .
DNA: TGTGCCATCGGTCGGACGGACTATGGCTACACCTTC
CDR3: CAIGRTDYGYTF